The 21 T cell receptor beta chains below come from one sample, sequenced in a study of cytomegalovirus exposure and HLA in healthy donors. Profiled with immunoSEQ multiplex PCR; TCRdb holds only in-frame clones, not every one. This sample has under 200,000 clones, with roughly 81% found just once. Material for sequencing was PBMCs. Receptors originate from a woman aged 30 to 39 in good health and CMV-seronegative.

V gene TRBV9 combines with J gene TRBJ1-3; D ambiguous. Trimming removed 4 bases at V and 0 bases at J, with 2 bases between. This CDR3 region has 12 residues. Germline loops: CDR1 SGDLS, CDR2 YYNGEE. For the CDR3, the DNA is TGTGCCAGCAGCCTCTCTGGAAACACCATATATTTT. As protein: CASSLSGNTIYF.

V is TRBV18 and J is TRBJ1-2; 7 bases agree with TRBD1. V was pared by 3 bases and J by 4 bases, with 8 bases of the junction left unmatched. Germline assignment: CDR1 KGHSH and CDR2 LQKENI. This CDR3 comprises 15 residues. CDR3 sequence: CASSPGDRVTYGYTF. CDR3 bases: TGTGCCAGCTCACCCGGAGACAGGGTTACCTATGGCTACACCTTC. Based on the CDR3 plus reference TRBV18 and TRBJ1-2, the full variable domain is NAGVMQNPRHLVRRRGQEARLRCSPMKGHSHVYWYRQLPEEGLKFMVYLQKENIIDESGMPKERFSAEFPKEGPSILRIQQVVRGDSAAYFCASSPGDRVTYGYTFGSGTRLTVV.

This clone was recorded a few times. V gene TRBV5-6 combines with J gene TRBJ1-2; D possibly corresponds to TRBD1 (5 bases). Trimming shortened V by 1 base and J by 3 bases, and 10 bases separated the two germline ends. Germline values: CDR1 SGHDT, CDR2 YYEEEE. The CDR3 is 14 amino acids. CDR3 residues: CASSLRQLDYGYTF. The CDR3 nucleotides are TGTGCCAGCAGCTTGAGACAGTTAGACTATGGCTACACCTTC.

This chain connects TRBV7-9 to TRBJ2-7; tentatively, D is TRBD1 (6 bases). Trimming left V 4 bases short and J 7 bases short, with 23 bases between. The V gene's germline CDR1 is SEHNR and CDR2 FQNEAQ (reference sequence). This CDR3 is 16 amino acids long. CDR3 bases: TGTGCCAGCAGCTCCACATTCTTGGGGGCTCTCGAAGAGCAGTACTTC. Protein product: CASSSTFLGALEEQYF.

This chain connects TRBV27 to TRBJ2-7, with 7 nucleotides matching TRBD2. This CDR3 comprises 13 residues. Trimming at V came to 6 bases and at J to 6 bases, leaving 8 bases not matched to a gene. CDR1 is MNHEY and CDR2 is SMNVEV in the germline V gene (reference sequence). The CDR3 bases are TGTGCCAGCAGAGGGGACTATTGGCTCGAGCAGTACTTC. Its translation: CASRGDYWLEQYF.

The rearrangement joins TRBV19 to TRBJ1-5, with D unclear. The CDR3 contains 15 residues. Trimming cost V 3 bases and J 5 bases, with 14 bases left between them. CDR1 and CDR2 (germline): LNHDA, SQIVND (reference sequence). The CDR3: CASSMRQSTYQPQHF. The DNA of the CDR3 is TGTGCCAGTAGTATGAGGCAGTCTACTTATCAGCCCCAGCATTTT.

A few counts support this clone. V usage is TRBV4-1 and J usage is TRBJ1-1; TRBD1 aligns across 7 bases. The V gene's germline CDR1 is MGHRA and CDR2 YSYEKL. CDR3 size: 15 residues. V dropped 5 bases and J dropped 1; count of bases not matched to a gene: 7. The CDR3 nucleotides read TGCGCCAGCAGCATGGCGACAGGGAAGAACACTGAAGCTTTCTTT. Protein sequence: CASSMATGKNTEAFF.

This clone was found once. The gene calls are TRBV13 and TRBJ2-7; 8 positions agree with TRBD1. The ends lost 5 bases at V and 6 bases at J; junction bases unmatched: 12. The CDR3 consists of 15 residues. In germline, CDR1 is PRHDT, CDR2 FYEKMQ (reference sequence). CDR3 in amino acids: CASSPPTGESGEQYF. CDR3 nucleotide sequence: TGTGCCAGCAGCCCCCCGACAGGGGAGTCGGGCGAGCAGTACTTC.

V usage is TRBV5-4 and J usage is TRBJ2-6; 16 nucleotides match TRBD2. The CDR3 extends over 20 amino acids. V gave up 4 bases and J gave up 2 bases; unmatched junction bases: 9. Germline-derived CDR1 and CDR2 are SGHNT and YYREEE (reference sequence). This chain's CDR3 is CASSVPGLAGGGTGANVLTF. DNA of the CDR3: TGTGCCAGCAGCGTACCGGGACTAGCGGGAGGGGGGACTGGGGCCAACGTCCTGACTTTC.

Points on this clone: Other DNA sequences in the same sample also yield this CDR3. DNA for the CDR3: TGTGCCAGCTCACCGACAAGGGGGGGCTACACCTTC. As protein: CASSPTRGGYTF. The chain joins TRBV18 to TRBJ1-2, with D possibly being TRBD1 (6 bases). V was cut by 3 bases and J by 8 bases, with 10 bases left in between. The CDR3 length is 12 residues. Germline assignment: CDR1 KGHSH and CDR2 LQKENI.

CDR3 in DNA: TGTGCCAGCAGCGTAGGTAGCGGGATGGAGCAGTTCTTC. Its protein is CASSVGSGMEQFF. The J gene is TRBJ2-1, the V gene TRBV9; 8 nucleotides agree with TRBD2. CDR3 length: 13 amino acids. The V gene end was trimmed by 0 bases and the J gene end by 10 bases; junction bases not matched to a gene: 3. CDR1 SGDLS and CDR2 YYNGEE come from the germline V gene.

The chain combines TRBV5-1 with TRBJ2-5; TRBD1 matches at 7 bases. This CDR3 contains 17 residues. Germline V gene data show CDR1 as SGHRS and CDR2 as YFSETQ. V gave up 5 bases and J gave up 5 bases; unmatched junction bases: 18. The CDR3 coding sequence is TGCGCCAGCAGTTCGGCCCCGACAGGGAGAGCCGGGGAGACCCAGTACTTC. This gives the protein CASSSAPTGRAGETQYF.

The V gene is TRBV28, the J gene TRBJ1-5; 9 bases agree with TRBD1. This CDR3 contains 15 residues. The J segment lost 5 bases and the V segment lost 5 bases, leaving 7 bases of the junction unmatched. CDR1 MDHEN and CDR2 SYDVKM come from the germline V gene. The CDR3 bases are TGTGCCAGCAGTATCCCCGGGACAGGGCATCAGCCCCAGCATTTT. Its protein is CASSIPGTGHQPQHF. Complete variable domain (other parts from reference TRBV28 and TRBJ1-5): DVKVTQSSRYLVKRTGEKVFLECVQDMDHENMFWYRQDPGLGLRLIYFSYDVKMKEKGDIPEGYSVSREKKERFSLILESASTNQTSMYLCASSIPGTGHQPQHFGDGTRLSIL.

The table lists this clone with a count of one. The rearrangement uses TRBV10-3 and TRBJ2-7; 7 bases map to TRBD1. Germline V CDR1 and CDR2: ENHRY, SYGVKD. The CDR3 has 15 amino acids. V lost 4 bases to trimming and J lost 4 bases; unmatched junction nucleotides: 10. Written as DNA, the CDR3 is TGTGCCATCAGTGGGGATGGGGCAGGGGGATACGAGCAGTACTTC. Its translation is CAISGDGAGGYEQYF.

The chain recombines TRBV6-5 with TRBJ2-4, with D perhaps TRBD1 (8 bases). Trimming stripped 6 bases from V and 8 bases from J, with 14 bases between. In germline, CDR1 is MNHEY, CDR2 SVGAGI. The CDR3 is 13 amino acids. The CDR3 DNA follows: TGTGCCAGCAGCCTACAGGGGGGGGACATTCAGTACTTC. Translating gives CASSLQGGDIQYF.

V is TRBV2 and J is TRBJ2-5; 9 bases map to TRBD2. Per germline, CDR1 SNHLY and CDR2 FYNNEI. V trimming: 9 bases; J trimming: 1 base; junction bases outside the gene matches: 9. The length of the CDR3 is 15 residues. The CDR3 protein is CARRRASGAQETQYF. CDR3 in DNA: TGTGCCAGGAGACGGGCTAGCGGGGCCCAAGAGACCCAGTACTTC.

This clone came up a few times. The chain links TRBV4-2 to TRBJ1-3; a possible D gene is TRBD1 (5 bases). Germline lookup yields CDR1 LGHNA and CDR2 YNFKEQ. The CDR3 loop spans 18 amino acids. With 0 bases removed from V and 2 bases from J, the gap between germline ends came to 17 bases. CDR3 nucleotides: TGTGCCAGCAGCCAAGATTTAGGACAAAGACTTACTGGAAACACCATATATTTT. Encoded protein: CASSQDLGQRLTGNTIYF.

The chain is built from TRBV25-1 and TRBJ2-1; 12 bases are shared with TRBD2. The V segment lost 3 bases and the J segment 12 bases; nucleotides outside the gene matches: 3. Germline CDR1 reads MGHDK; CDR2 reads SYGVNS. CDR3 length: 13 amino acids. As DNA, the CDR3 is TGTGCCAGCAGTGATCTACTAGCGGGGGGGCAGTTCTTC. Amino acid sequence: CASSDLLAGGQFF. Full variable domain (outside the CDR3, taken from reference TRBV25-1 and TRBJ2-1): EADIYQTPRYLVIGTGKKITLECSQTMGHDKMYWYQQDPGMELHLIHYSYGVNSTEKGDLSSESTVSRIRTEHFPLTLESARPSHTSQYLCASSDLLAGGQFFGPGTRLTVL.

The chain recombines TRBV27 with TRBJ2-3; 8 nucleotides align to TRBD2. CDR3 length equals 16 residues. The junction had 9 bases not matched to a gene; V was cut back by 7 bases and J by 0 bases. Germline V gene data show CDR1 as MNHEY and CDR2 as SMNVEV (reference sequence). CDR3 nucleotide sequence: TGTGCCAGCACCACCGGGGGGGCCTGGAGCACAGATACGCAGTATTTT. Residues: CASTTGGAWSTDTQYF.

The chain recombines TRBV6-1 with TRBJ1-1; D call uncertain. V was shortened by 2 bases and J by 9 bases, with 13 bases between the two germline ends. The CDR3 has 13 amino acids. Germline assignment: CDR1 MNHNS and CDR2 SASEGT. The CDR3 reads CASSELEQFQAFF. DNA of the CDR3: TGTGCCAGCAGTGAATTAGAACAGTTCCAAGCTTTCTTT.

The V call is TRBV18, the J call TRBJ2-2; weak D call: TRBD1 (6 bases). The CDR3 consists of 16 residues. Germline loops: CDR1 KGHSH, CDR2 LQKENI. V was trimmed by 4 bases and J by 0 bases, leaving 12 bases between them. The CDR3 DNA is TGTGCCAGCTCACGAGGGGGTTTCGCGAACACCGGGGAGCTGTTTTTT. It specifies CASSRGGFANTGELFF.